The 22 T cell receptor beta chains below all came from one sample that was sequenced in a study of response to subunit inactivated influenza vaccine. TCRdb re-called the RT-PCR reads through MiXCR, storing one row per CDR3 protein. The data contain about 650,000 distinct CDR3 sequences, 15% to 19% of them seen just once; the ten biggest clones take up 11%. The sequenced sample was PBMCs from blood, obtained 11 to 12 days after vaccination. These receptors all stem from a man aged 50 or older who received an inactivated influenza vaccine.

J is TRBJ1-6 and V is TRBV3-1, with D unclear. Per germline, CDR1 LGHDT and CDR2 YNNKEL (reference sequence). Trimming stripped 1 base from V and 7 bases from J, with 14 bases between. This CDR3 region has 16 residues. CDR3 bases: TGTGCCAGCAGCCAAGTCCACTCGAGATGGAATTCACCCCTCCACTTT. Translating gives CASSQVHSRWNSPLHF.

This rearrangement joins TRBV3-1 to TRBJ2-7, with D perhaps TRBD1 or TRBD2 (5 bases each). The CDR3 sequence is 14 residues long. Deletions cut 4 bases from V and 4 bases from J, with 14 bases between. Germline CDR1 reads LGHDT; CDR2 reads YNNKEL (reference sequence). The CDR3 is CASSRPGPKYEQYF. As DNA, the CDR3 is TGTGCCAGCAGCCGACCGGGACCTAAATACGAGCAGTACTTC.

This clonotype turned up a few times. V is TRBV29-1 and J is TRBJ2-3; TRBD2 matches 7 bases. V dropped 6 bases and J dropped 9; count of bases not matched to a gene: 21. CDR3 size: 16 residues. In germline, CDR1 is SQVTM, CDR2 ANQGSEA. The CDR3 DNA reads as TGCAGCGTCGCAAGAAGGGCGGGAGACCCTCGGGCAACGCAGTATTTT. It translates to CSVARRAGDPRATQYF.

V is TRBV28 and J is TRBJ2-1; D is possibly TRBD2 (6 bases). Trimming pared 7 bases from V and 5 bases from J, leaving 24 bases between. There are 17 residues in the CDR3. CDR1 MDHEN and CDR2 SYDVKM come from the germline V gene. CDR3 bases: TGTGCCAGCAATGGCCCAGCGGGCTCCCCCAGGCACAATGAGCAGTTCTTC. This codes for CASNGPAGSPRHNEQFF.

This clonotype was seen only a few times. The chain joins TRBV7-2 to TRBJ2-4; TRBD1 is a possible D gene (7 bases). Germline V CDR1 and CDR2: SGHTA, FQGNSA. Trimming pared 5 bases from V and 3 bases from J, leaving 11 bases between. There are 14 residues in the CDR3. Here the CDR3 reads CASSIQGGKNIQYF. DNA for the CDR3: TGTGCCAGCAGCATTCAGGGGGGCAAAAACATTCAGTACTTC.

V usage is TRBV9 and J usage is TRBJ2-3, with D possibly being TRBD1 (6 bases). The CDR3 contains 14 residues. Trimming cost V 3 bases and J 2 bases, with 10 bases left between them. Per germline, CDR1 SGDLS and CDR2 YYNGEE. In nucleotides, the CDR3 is TGTGCCAGCAGCGCCAGGGGAAACACAGATACGCAGTATTTT. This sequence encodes CASSARGNTDTQYF.

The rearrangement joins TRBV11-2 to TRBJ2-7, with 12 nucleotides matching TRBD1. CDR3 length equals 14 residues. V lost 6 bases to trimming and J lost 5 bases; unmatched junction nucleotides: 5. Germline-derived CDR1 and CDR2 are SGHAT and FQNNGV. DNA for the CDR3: TGTGCCAGCAGAGATCGGGACAGGGGGCACGAGCAGTACTTC. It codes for CASRDRDRGHEQYF.

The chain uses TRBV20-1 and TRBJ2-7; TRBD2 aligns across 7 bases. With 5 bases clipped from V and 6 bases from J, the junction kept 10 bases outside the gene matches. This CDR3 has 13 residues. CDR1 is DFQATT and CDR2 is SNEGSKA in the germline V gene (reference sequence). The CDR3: CSAWEGLVSEQYF. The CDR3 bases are TGCAGTGCTTGGGAGGGTCTTGTAAGCGAGCAGTACTTC.

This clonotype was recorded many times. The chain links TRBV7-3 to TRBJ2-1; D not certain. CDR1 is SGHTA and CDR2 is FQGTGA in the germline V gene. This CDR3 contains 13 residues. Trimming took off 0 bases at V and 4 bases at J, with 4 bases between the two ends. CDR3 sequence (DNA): TGTGCCAGCAGCTTAACACAGTACAATGAGCAGTTCTTC. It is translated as CASSLTQYNEQFF.

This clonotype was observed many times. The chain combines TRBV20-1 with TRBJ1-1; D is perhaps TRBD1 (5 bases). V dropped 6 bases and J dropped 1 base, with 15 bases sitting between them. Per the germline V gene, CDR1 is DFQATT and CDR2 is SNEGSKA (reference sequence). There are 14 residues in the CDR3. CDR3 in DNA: TGCAGTGCCAGGAGGGGCCGAAGGAACACTGAAGCTTTCTTT. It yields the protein CSARRGRRNTEAFF.

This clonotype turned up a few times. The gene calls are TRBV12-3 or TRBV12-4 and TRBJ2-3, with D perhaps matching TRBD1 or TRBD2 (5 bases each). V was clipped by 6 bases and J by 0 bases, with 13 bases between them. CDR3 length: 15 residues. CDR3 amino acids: CASSQGPHSTDTQYF. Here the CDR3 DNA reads TGTGCCAGCAGCCAGGGACCACATAGCACAGATACGCAGTATTTT.

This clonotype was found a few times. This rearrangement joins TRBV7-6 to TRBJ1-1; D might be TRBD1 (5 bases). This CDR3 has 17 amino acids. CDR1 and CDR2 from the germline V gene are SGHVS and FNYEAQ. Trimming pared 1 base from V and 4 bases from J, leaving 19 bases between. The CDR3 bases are TGTGCCAGCAGCTTAGTAGCAGGGACGTTAGTGAGCACTGAAGCTTTCTTT. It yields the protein CASSLVAGTLVSTEAFF.

The CDR3 nucleotides read TGCGCCAGCAGCGAGGGAGCGGGGGGGCCGGAGACCCAGTACTTC. This sequence encodes CASSEGAGGPETQYF. This chain links TRBV10-1 with TRBJ2-5; 10 positions agree with TRBD2. CDR3 length equals 15 residues. The V and J ends lost 6 bases and 5 bases, in that order; junction bases with no gene match: 9. CDR1 is WNHNN and CDR2 is SYGVQD in the germline V gene (reference sequence).

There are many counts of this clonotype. The CDR3 DNA reads TGTGCCAGCAGTCTTTTCAGACTAGCGGGAGCGGATGAGCAGTTCTTC. Protein product: CASSLFRLAGADEQFF. The chain carries TRBV6-5 and TRBJ2-1; 12 nucleotides align to TRBD2. CDR3 length: 16 amino acids. Germline CDR1 MNHEY, CDR2 SVGAGI. The V and J ends lost 5 bases and 8 bases, in that order; junction bases with no gene match: 10.

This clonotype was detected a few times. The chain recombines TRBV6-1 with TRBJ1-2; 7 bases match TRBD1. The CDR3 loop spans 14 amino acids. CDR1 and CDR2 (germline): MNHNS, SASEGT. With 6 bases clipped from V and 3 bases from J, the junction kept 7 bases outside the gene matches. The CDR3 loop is CASSDLQGDYGYTF. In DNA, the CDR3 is TGTGCCAGCAGCGATCTTCAGGGGGACTATGGCTACACCTTC.

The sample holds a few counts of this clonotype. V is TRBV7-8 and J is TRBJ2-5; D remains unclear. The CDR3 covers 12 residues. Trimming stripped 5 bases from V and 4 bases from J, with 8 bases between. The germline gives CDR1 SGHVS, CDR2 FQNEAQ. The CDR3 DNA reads TGTGCCAGCAGCCAAAAGCCAGAGACCCAGTACTTC. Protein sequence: CASSQKPETQYF.

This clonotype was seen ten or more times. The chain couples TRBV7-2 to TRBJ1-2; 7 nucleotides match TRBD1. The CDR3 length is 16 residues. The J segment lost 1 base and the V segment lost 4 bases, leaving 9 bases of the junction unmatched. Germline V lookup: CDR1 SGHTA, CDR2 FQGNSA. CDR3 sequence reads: CASSYINRGLNYGYTF. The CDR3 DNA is TGTGCCAGCAGCTATATAAACAGGGGCCTTAACTATGGCTACACCTTC. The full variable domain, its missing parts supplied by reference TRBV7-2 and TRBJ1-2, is GAGVSQSPSNKVTEKGKDVELRCDPISGHTALYWYRQSLGQGLEFLIYFQGNSAPDKSGLPSDRFSAERTGGSVSTLTIQRTQQEDSAVYLCASSYINRGLNYGYTFGSGTRLTVV.

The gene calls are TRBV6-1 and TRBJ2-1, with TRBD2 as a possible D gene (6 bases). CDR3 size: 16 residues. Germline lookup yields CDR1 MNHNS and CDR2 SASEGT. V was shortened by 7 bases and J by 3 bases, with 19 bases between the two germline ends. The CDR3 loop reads CASNTGLTKGYNEQFF. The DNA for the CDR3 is TGTGCCAGCAACACGGGACTGACGAAAGGCTACAATGAGCAGTTCTTC.

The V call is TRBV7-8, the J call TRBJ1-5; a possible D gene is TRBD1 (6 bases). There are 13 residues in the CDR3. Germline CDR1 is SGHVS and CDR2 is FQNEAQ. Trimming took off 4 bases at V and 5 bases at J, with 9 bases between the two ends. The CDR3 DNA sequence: TGTGCCAGCAGCTATCGACAGGATCAGCCCCAGCATTTT. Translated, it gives CASSYRQDQPQHF.

In DNA, the CDR3 is TGTGCCAGCTCACCACCGGGACTAGCGGCAAAAGAGACCCAGTACTTC. Encoded protein: CASSPPGLAAKETQYF. The rearrangement joins TRBV18 to TRBJ2-5; 11 bases match TRBD2. J lost 3 bases, V lost 0 bases, and 3 bases had no gene match. Germline V gives CDR1 KGHSH, CDR2 LQKENI. There are 16 residues in the CDR3.

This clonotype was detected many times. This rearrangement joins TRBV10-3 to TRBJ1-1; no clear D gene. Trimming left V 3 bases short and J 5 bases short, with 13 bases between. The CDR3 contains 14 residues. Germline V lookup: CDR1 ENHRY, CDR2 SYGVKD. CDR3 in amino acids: CAISEGQEVTEAFF. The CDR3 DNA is TGTGCCATCAGTGAAGGCCAGGAAGTAACTGAAGCTTTCTTT.

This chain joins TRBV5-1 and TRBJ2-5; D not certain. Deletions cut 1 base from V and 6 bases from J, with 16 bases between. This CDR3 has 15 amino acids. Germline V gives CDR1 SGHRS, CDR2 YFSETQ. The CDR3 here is CASSLNFQSEKTQYF. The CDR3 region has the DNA TGCGCCAGCAGCTTGAATTTCCAGTCCGAAAAGACCCAGTACTTC.